This T cell receptor beta chain is drawn from a study of T cells expressing NK-cell markers. Study-wide findings and caveats: In more than 5 donors, dominant CD3+CD56+NKG2C+ clonotypes ranked among the top 10 CD8+ clonotypes.

Worth noting for this clonotype: Its matching antigen is unknown.

Each CDR3 protein gets one entry in TCRdb, which reprocessed the 5' RACE reads and gives no DNA. In all, the sample yields about 460,000 distinct CDR3 sequences. CDR1 and CDR2 from the germline V gene are SGHAT and FQNNGV. The CDR3 sequence is 12 residues long. Specimen: blood T cells: a sorted CD56 or NKG2C T cell subset, CD4+ or CD8+ T cells, or bulk PBMC T cells (not recorded which). This TCR came from a woman between 45 and 65 years old in good health. This sequence joins TRBV11-2 and TRBJ2-1. Here the CDR3 reads CASSGLRNEQFF.